The 21 T cell receptor beta chains below all came from one sample that was sequenced in a study of blood T cell repertoires in COVID-19. The data were produced by immunoSEQ multiplex PCR, yet TCRdb's version contains in-frame clones alone and is incomplete. Of 350,000 to 450,000 clones in the sample, around nine tenths were seen once. The sample comprised PBMCs or T cells enriched from blood (not recorded which). The origin of the receptors is a woman between 18 and 29 years old who had been exposed to COVID-19.

DNA for the CDR3: TGTGCCAGCAGCCAAGAGCTGGGACTAGCTGACACCGGGGAGCTGTTTTTT. This gives the protein CASSQELGLADTGELFF. This chain uses TRBV3-1 (or the pseudogene TRBV3-2) with TRBJ2-2, with 9 bases lining up with TRBD2. The trim removed 0 bases at V and 3 bases at J, leaving 5 bases unmatched. The CDR3 has 17 residues. CDR1 is LGHDT and CDR2 is YNNKEL in the germline V gene (reference sequence).

The rearrangement joins TRBV6-1 to TRBJ2-1; D perhaps matches TRBD2 (6 bases). The CDR3 is 16 residues long. Germline CDR1 is MNHNS and CDR2 is SASEGT. The V gene lost 4 bases and the J gene lost 6 bases, with 19 bases spanning the gap. Here the CDR3 DNA reads TGTGCCAGCAGTGGGGGAGTAGCGGACTATCGCAATGAGCAGTTCTTC. This translates into CASSGGVADYRNEQFF.

This CDR3 is CASSAAGGNYGYTF. The DNA of the CDR3 is TGCGCCAGCAGCGCGGCCGGGGGTAACTATGGCTACACCTTC. This chain joins TRBV10-1 and TRBJ1-2, with a possible D match to TRBD1 (5 bases). This CDR3 comprises 14 residues. The germline V gene encodes CDR1 WNHNN and CDR2 SYGVQD (reference sequence). V was trimmed by 6 bases and J by 1 base, leaving 12 bases between them.

The chain is built from TRBV7-6 and TRBJ1-1; TRBD1 matches 8 bases. V gave up 1 base and J gave up 4 bases; unmatched junction bases: 5. This CDR3 has 15 amino acids. Germline V gene sequence: CDR1 SGHVS, CDR2 FNYEAQ. In DNA, the CDR3 is TGTGCCAGCAGCTTAGTACCAGGGGGCCGCACTGAAGCTTTCTTT. Residues: CASSLVPGGRTEAFF. The full variable domain, completed using reference TRBV7-6 and TRBJ1-1, is GAGVSQSPRYKVTKRGQDVALRCDPISGHVSLYWYRQALGQGPEFLTYFNYEAQQDKSGLPNDRFSAERPEGSISTLTIQRTEQRDSAMYRCASSLVPGGRTEAFFGQGTRLTVV.

This clone was detected once. This CDR3 reads CASSPPGRQGAYGYTF. For the CDR3, the DNA is TGTGCCAGCTCACCCCCCGGACGGCAGGGGGCCTATGGCTACACCTTC. The rearrangement uses TRBV18 and TRBJ1-2, with 8 nucleotides matching TRBD1. The CDR3 length is 16 residues. V lost 3 bases and J lost 4; bases outside the gene matches: 10. CDR1 and CDR2 (germline): KGHSH, LQKENI.

The genes are TRBV5-1 and TRBJ2-5; TRBD2 matches 10 bases. Germline loops: CDR1 SGHRS, CDR2 YFSETQ. Trimming at V came to 2 bases and at J to 5 bases, leaving 6 bases not matched to a gene. CDR3 length: 15 residues. The CDR3 DNA is TGCGCCAGCAGCTTCTCTAGCGGGAGCGCCGAGACCCAGTACTTC. It codes for CASSFSSGSAETQYF.

The V gene is TRBV4-1, the J gene TRBJ1-5; D unresolved. The CDR3 sequence is 14 residues long. CDR1 and CDR2 (germline): MGHRA, YSYEKL. Trimming shortened V by 2 bases and J by 7 bases, and 12 bases separated the two germline ends. The DNA for the CDR3 is TGCGCCAGCAGCCAAAGTCGGGGAATGCAGCCCCAGCATTTT. This sequence encodes CASSQSRGMQPQHF.

CDR3: CASSPLAGGIEQYF. The CDR3 DNA is TGTGCCAGCAGCCCTCTAGCGGGTGGAATCGAGCAGTACTTC. V and J are TRBV11-2 and TRBJ2-7; 8 bases line up with TRBD2. The CDR3 is made up of 14 amino acids. Germline V gene sequence: CDR1 SGHAT, CDR2 FQNNGV. Unmatched junction bases numbered 9, after V lost 5 bases and J lost 6 bases. The full variable domain, completed using reference TRBV11-2 and TRBJ2-7, is EAGVAQSPRYKIIEKRQSVAFWCNPISGHATLYWYQQILGQGPKLLIQFQNNGVVDDSQLPKDRFSAERLKGVDSTLKIQPAKLEDSAVYLCASSPLAGGIEQYFGPGTRLTVT.

This clone has more than one count but fewer than ten. The chain employs TRBV5-6 and TRBJ2-7, with a possible D match to TRBD2 (6 bases). The CDR3 runs 15 residues. From germline, CDR1 is SGHDT and CDR2 YYEEEE. V was cut by 2 bases and J by 0 bases, with 12 bases left in between. DNA of the CDR3: TGTGCCAGCAGCTTTTTCGGGAGAAGCTCCTACGAGCAGTACTTC. It translates to CASSFFGRSSYEQYF.

The chain employs TRBV28 and TRBJ1-6; possible D gene TRBD1, 6 bases. The V and J ends lost 3 bases and 7 bases respectively, with 13 bases between them. There are 15 residues in the CDR3. Germline V gene data show CDR1 as MDHEN and CDR2 as SYDVKM. The CDR3 DNA sequence: TGTGCCAGCAGTTTCCTGGCAGGGGTAAATTCACCCCTCCACTTT. Translating it yields CASSFLAGVNSPLHF.

This sequence joins TRBV6-5 and TRBJ1-1; D is unresolved. V gave up 4 bases and J gave up 3 bases, with 12 bases separating them. The CDR3 totals 14 residues. Germline-derived CDR1 and CDR2 are MNHEY and SVGAGI. DNA of the CDR3: TGTGCCAGCAGTTTAAAGGAGCGGTACACTGAAGCTTTCTTT. It specifies CASSLKERYTEAFF.

This sequence joins TRBV30 and TRBJ2-2, with TRBD2 identical over 11 bases. The CDR3 extends over 16 amino acids. Unmatched junction bases numbered 4, after V lost 3 bases and J lost 1 base. Germline V gene sequence: CDR1 GTSNPN, CDR2 SVGIG (reference sequence). DNA for the CDR3: TGTGCCTGGAGCGACCTAGCGGGGGGGAACACCGGGGAGCTGTTTTTT. Translated, it gives CAWSDLAGGNTGELFF. The full variable domain, with the rest looked up from reference TRBV30 and TRBJ2-2, is SQTIHQWPATLVQPVGSPLSLECTVEGTSNPNLYWYRQAAGRGLQLLFYSVGIGQISSEVPQNLSASRPQDRQFILSSKKLLLSDSGFYLCAWSDLAGGNTGELFFGEGSRLTVL.

This clone has just a few counts. The sample holds other DNA sequences that translate to the same CDR3. The V call is TRBV24-1, the J call TRBJ1-2, with TRBD1 matching 9 bases. Trimming at V came to 3 bases and at J to 4 bases, leaving 2 bases not matched to a gene. The CDR3 is made up of 14 amino acids. The germline V gene encodes CDR1 KGHDR and CDR2 SFDVKD. The CDR3, as DNA: TGTGCCACCAGTGATCCGGGACAGGGCTATGGCTACACCTTC. As protein: CATSDPGQGYGYTF.

The rearrangement joins TRBV7-2 to TRBJ2-1; 10 bases are shared with TRBD2. The CDR3 spans 17 residues. Germline lookup yields CDR1 SGHTA and CDR2 FQGNSA. The ends lost 5 bases at V and 4 bases at J; junction bases unmatched: 11. The DNA of the CDR3 is TGTGCCAGCAGCGCGGCTAGCGGGAGCTCGGGTTACAATGAGCAGTTCTTC. Its translation is CASSAASGSSGYNEQFF.

This clone was observed a single time. The chain links TRBV28 to TRBJ1-6; 7 bases match TRBD1. The CDR3 length is 14 residues. J lost 10 bases, V lost 6 bases, and 9 bases had no gene match. Germline CDR1 reads MDHEN; CDR2 reads SYDVKM. The CDR3 DNA is TGTGCCAGCAGCCTTCTTACAGGGGACTCACCCCTCCACTTT. It is translated as CASSLLTGDSPLHF.

V and J are TRBV27 and TRBJ1-1; TRBD1 matches 8 bases. This CDR3 is 14 amino acids long. Germline V lookup: CDR1 MNHEY, CDR2 SMNVEV (reference sequence). Trimming removed 7 bases from V and 0 bases from J; junction bases left unmatched: 4. The CDR3 here is CASTRTGMNTEAFF. Here the CDR3 DNA reads TGTGCCAGCACCCGGACAGGGATGAACACTGAAGCTTTCTTT.

The chain joins TRBV9 to TRBJ2-1, with 7 positions matching TRBD2. Unmatched junction bases numbered 8, after V lost 4 bases and J lost 1 base. The CDR3 sequence is 16 residues long. In germline, CDR1 is SGDLS, CDR2 YYNGEE. This chain's CDR3 is CASSPRPSGSYNEQFF. In DNA form, the CDR3 reads TGTGCCAGCAGCCCCCGACCTAGCGGTTCCTACAATGAGCAGTTCTTC.

The J gene is TRBJ2-1, the V gene TRBV7-9; D gene unclear. CDR1 and CDR2 from the germline V gene are SEHNR and FQNEAQ (reference sequence). Deletions cut 2 bases from V and 0 bases from J, with 8 bases between. The CDR3 is made up of 15 amino acids. CDR3 in DNA: TGTGCCAGCAGCTTACGCGGAAGCTCCTACAATGAGCAGTTCTTC. This translates into CASSLRGSSYNEQFF.

This chain joins TRBV21-1 and TRBJ2-1; the D call TRBD1 from the table was never checked on the DNA. TRBV21-1 has pseudogene status. The CDR3 runs to 20 residues. This CDR3 is CASSNTTQGAGVFSYNEQFF. The CDR3 DNA reads TGTGCCAGCAGCAATACCACCCAGGGGGCCGGGGTCTTCTCCTACAATGAGCAGTTCTTC.

The V gene is TRBV4-1, the J gene TRBJ1-5, with 9 bases lining up with TRBD1. J lost 7 bases, V lost 1 base, and 2 bases had no gene match. Germline values: CDR1 MGHRA, CDR2 YSYEKL. This CDR3 region has 14 residues. The CDR3 is CASSQGQGGQPQHF. For the CDR3, the DNA is TGCGCCAGCAGCCAAGGACAGGGGGGACAGCCCCAGCATTTT.

The V and J genes are TRBV11-2 and TRBJ2-7; D may be TRBD1 (6 bases). Germline CDR1 reads SGHAT; CDR2 reads FQNNGV. The ends were cut back, 5 bases at V and 0 bases at J, with 17 bases in the middle. There are 16 residues in the CDR3. The CDR3 DNA is TGTGCCAGCAGCGTATACACAGGGCCGAGCTCCTACGAGCAGTACTTC. Its protein product is CASSVYTGPSSYEQYF. Full variable domain (missing parts from reference TRBV11-2 and TRBJ2-7): EAGVAQSPRYKIIEKRQSVAFWCNPISGHATLYWYQQILGQGPKLLIQFQNNGVVDDSQLPKDRFSAERLKGVDSTLKIQPAKLEDSAVYLCASSVYTGPSSYEQYFGPGTRLTVT.